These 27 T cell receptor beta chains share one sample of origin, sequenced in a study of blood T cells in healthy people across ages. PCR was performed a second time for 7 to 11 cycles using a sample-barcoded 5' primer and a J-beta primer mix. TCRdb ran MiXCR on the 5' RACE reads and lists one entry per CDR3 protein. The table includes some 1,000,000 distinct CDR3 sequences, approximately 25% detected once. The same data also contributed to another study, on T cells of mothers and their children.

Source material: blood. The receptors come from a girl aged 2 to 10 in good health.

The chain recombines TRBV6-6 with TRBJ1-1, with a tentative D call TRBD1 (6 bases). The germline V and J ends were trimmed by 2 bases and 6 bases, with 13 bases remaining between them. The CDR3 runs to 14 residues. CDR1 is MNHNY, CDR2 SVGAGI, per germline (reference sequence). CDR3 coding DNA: TGTGCCAGCAGTTACATATCAGGGGACCCTGAAGCTTTCTTT. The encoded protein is CASSYISGDPEAFF.

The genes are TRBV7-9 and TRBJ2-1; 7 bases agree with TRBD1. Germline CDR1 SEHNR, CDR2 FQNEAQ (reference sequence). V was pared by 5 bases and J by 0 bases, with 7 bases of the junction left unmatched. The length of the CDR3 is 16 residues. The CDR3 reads CASSPWDSHSYNEQFF. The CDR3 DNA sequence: TGTGCCAGCAGCCCGTGGGACAGCCACTCCTACAATGAGCAGTTCTTC.

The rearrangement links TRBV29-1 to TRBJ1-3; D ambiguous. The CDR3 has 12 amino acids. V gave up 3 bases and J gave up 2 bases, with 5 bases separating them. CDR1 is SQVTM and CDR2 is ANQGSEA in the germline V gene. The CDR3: CSVEGTGNTIYF. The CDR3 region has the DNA TGCAGCGTTGAGGGAACTGGAAACACCATATATTTT.

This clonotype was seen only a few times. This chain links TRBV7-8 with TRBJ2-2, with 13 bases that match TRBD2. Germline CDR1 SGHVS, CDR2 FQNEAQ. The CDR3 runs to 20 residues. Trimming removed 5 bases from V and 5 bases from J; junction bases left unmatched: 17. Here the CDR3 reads CASSLRLAGGLDVMTGELFF. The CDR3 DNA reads TGTGCCAGCAGCCTCCGACTAGCGGGAGGTTTGGATGTGATGACCGGGGAGCTGTTTTTT.

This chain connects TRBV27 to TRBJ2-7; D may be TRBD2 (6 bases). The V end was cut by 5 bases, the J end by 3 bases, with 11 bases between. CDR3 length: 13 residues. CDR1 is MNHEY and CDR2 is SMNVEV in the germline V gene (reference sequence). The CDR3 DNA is TGTGCCAGCAGTCCGGGGGTCAACTACGAGCAGTACTTC. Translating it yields CASSPGVNYEQYF.

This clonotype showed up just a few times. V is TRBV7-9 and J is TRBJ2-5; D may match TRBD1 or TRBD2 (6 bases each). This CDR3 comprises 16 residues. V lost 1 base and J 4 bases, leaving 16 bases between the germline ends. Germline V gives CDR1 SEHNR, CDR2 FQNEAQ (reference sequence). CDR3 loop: CASSLEVGGVTETQYF. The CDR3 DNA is TGTGCCAGCAGCTTAGAGGTCGGGGGCGTCACAGAGACCCAGTACTTC. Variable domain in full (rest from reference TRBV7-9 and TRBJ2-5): DTGVSQNPRHKITKRGQNVTFRCDPISEHNRLYWYRQTLGQGPEFLTYFQNEAQLEKSRLLSDRFSAERPKGSFSTLEIQRTEQGDSAMYLCASSLEVGGVTETQYFGPGTRLLVL.

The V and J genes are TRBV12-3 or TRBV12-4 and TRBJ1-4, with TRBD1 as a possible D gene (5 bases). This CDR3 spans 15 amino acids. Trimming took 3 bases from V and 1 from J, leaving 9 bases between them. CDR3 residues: CASSLRRGTNEKLFF. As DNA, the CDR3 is TGTGCCAGCAGTTTGAGGAGGGGAACTAATGAAAAACTGTTTTTT.

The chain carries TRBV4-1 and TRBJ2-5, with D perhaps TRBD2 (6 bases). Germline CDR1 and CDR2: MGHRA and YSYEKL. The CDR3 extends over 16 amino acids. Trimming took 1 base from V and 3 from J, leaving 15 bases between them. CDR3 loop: CASSQGAGLFEETQYF. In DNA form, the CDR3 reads TGCGCCAGCAGCCAAGGGGCAGGACTATTCGAAGAGACCCAGTACTTC.

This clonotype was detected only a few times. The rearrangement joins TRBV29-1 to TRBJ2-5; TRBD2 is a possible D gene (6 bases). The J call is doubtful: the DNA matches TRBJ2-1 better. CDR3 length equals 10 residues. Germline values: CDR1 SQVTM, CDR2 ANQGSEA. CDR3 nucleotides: TGCAGCGTGATGGGGGGTGAGCAGTTCTTC. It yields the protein CSVMGGEQFF.

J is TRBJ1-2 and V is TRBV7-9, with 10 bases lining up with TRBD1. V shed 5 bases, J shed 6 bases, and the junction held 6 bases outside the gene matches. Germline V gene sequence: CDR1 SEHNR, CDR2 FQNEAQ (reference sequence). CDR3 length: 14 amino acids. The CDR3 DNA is TGTGCCAGCAGCCTGGGACAGGGGAATAATGGCTACACCTTC. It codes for CASSLGQGNNGYTF.

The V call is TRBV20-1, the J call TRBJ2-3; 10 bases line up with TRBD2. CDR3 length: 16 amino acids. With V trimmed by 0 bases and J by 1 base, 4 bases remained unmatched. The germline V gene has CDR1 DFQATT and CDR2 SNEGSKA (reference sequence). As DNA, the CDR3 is TGCAGTGCTAGAGACCCGAGCGGGGGGGGCACAGATACGCAGTATTTT. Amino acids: CSARDPSGGGTDTQYF.

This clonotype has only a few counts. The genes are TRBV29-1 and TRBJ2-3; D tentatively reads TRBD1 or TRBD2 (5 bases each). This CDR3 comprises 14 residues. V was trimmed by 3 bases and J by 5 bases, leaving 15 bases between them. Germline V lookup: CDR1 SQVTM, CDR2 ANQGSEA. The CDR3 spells CSVEGVLMEDTQYF. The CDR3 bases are TGCAGCGTTGAGGGGGTCCTTATGGAAGATACGCAGTATTTT.

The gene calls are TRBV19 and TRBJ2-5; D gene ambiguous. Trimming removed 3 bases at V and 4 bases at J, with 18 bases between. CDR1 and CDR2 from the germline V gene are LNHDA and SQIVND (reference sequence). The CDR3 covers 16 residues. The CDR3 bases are TGTGCCAGTAGTATCGGACCAAAAATGGGTAGAGAGACCCAGTACTTC. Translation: CASSIGPKMGRETQYF.

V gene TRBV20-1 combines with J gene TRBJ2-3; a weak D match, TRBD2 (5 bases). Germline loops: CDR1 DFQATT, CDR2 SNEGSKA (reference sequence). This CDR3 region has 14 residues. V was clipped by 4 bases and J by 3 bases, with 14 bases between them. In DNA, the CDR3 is TGCAGTGCTATTCGGGATCGGGCAACAGATACGCAGTATTTT. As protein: CSAIRDRATDTQYF.

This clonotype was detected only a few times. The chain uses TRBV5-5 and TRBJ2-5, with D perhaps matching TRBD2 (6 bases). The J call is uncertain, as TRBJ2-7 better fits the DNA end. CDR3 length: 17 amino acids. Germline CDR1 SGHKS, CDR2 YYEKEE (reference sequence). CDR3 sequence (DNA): TGTGCCAGCAGCTCCGGTCCGGGACTTCCCCTTTTGTACGAGCAGTACTTC. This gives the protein CASSSGPGLPLLYEQYF.

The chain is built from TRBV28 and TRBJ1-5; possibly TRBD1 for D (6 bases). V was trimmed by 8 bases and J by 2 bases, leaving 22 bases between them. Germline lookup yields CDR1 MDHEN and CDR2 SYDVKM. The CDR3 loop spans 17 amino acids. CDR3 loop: CASHLTSRGGGNQPQHF. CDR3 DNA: TGTGCCAGCCATTTGACTTCCAGGGGAGGAGGCAATCAGCCCCAGCATTTT.

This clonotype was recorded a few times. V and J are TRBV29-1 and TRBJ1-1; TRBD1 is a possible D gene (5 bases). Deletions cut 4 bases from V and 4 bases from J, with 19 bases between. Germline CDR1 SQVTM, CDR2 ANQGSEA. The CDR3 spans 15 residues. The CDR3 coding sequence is TGCAGCGTTGTGTTCGAGGGGCGGCTGGGCACTGAAGCTTTCTTT. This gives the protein CSVVFEGRLGTEAFF.

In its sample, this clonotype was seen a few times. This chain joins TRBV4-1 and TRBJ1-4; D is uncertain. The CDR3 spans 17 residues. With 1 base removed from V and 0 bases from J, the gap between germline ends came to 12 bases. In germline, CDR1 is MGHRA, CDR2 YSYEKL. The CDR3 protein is CASSQVPGVSTNEKLFF. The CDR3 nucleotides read TGCGCCAGCAGCCAAGTACCCGGCGTATCAACTAATGAAAAACTGTTTTTT.

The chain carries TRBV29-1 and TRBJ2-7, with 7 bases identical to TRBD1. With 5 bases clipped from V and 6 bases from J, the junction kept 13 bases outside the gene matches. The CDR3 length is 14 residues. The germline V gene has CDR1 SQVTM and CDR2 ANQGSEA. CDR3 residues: CSVLHPTEGAEQYF. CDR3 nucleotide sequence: TGCAGCGTTTTACACCCGACAGAGGGGGCCGAGCAGTACTTC.

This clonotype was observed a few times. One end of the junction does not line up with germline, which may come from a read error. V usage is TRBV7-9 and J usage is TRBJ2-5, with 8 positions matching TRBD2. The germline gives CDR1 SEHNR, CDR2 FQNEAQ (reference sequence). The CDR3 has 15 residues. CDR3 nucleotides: TGTGCCAGCAGCTTAGATGGGACTAGTCGTCAGACCCAGCACTTC. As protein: CASSLDGTSRQTQHF. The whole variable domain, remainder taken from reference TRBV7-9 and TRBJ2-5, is DTGVSQNPRHKITKRGQNVTFRCDPISEHNRLYWYRQTLGQGPEFLTYFQNEAQLEKSRLLSDRFSAERPKGSFSTLEIQRTEQGDSAMYLCASSLDGTSRQTQHFGPGTRLLVL.

CDR3 nucleotide sequence: TGTGCCAGCTCGGGAGGGAATACCTACGAGCAGTACTTC. Its protein is CASSGGNTYEQYF. This chain links TRBV9 with TRBJ2-7; 8 bases fit TRBD2. V lost 7 bases and J lost 2; bases outside the gene matches: 5. Per germline, CDR1 SGDLS and CDR2 YYNGEE. This CDR3 comprises 13 residues.

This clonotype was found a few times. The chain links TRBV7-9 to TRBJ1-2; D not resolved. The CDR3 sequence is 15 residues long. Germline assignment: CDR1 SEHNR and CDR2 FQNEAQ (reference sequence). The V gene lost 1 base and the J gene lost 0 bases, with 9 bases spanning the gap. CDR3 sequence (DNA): TGTGCCAGCAGCTTAGGAGACGGCACTAACTATGGCTACACCTTC. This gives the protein CASSLGDGTNYGYTF.

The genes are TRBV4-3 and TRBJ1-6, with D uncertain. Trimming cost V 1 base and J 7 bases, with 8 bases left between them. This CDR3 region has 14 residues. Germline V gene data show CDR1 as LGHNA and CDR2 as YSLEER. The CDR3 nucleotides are TGCGCCAGCAGCCAAGTCTGGGGAAATTCACCCCTCCACTTT. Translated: CASSQVWGNSPLHF.

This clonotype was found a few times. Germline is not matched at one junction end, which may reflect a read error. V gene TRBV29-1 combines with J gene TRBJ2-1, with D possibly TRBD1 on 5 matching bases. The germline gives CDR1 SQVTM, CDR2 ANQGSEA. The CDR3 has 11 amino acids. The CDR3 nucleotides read TGCGGCGTTGAAGGGGTGAGTTGGCAGTTCTTC. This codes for CGVEGVSWQFF.

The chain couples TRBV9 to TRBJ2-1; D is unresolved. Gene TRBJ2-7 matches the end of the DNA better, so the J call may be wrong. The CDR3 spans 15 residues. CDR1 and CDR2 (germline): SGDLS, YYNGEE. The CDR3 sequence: CASSAETLSSYEQYF. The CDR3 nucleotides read TGTGCCAGCAGCGCCGAAACCCTGAGCTCCTACGAGCAGTACTTC.

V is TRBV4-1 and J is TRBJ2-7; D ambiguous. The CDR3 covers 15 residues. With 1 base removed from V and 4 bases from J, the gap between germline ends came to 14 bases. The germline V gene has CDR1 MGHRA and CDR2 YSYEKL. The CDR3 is CASSQVYGLGYEQYF. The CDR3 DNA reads TGCGCCAGCAGCCAAGTCTATGGATTAGGGTACGAGCAGTACTTC.

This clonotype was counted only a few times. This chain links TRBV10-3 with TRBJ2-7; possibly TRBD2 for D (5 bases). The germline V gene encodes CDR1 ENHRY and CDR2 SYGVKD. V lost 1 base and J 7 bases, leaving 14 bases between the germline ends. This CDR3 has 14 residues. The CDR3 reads CAISEYKGPGEQYF. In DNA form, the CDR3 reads TGTGCCATCAGTGAGTATAAGGGCCCGGGGGAGCAGTACTTC.